One and the same sample provided the 17 T cell receptor beta chains below, sequenced in a study of T cell repertoires in cytomegalovirus infection. Each CDR3 protein gets one entry after TCRdb re-called the reads with MiXCR. Of about 230,000 distinct CDR3 sequences in the sample, about 23% were seen once. What was sequenced was CD8+ T cells from PBMCs. Receptor source: a human donor in good health (CMV status not recorded). Some clones in this sample may be carry-over from other donors' samples.

The V and J genes are TRBV4-1 and TRBJ2-5; 16 bases are a match to TRBD2. From germline, CDR1 is MGHRA and CDR2 YSYEKL. Unmatched junction bases numbered 5, after V lost 2 bases and J lost 2 bases. The CDR3 extends over 18 amino acids. The CDR3 DNA is TGCGCCAGCAGCCAAAAACAGGGACTAGCGGGGGGGCAAGAGACCCAGTACTTC. Translation: CASSQKQGLAGGQETQYF.

This chain links TRBV2 with TRBJ1-4; D call uncertain. The V end lost 7 bases, the J end lost 15 bases, and 12 bases lay between the germline ends. This CDR3 region has 10 residues. CDR1 and CDR2 (germline): SNHLY, FYNNEI. The CDR3 region is CASMGRRLFF. As DNA, the CDR3 is TGTGCCAGCATGGGGAGACGATTGTTTTTT.

In its sample, this clonotype was seen a few times. This chain's CDR3 is CASSLYDRGPGELFF. CDR3 sequence (DNA): TGCGCCAGCAGCTTGTATGACAGGGGGCCCGGGGAGCTGTTTTTT. V is TRBV5-1 and J is TRBJ2-2; 10 bases line up with TRBD1. Germline CDR1 is SGHRS and CDR2 is YFSETQ. V lost 1 base and J lost 6; bases outside the gene matches: 3. The CDR3 runs to 15 residues.

A remark on this clonotype: A single base separates this from a much larger clone, so it may be a read error. This chain links TRBV5-4 with TRBJ1-2; maybe TRBD1 (6 bases). The germline CDR1 and CDR2 sequences are SGHNT and YYREEE (reference sequence). Trimming removed 2 bases from V and 8 bases from J, with 19 bases in between. The CDR3 runs 15 residues. This CDR3 is CASSLTEQGSIGYTF. The CDR3, as DNA: TGTGCCAGCAGCTTAACCGAACAGGGAAGCATAGGCTACACCTTC.

The chain links TRBV9 to TRBJ2-3; the match to TRBD2 covers 10 bases. J gave up 4 bases and V 0 bases, and 2 bases lay outside the gene matches. Germline V gene sequence: CDR1 SGDLS, CDR2 YYNGEE. The CDR3 runs 15 residues. The CDR3 DNA follows: TGTGCCAGCAGCGTAGCGAGCGGGGGGGCAGATACGCAGTATTTT. Translating gives CASSVASGGADTQYF. The variable domain in full, with the rest retrieved from reference TRBV9 and TRBJ2-3, is DSGVTQTPKHLITATGQRVTLRCSPRSGDLSVYWYQQSLDQGLQFLIQYYNGEERAKGNILERFSAQQFPDLHSELNLSSLELGDSALYFCASSVASGGADTQYFGPGTRLTVL.

This clonotype occurred many times. The V gene is TRBV7-8, the J gene TRBJ2-7, with 7 bases that match TRBD2. Germline-derived CDR1 and CDR2 are SGHVS and FQNEAQ. The CDR3 spans 15 residues. Losses at the gene ends were 5 bases for V and 2 bases for J; bases not matched to a gene: 9. The CDR3 here is CASSLWAGDAYEQYF. The CDR3 DNA is TGTGCCAGCAGCCTCTGGGCGGGGGACGCCTACGAGCAGTACTTC.

This clonotype was detected only a few times. The chain is built from TRBV6-5 and TRBJ2-5, with 7 bases aligning to TRBD2. V was pared by 5 bases and J by 7 bases, with 13 bases of the junction left unmatched. Germline assignment: CDR1 MNHEY and CDR2 SVGAGI. This CDR3 has 15 amino acids. CDR3 sequence reads: CASSAGTNYRVTQYF. The CDR3 DNA sequence: TGTGCCAGCAGTGCCGGGACTAACTATCGGGTGACCCAGTACTTC.

This clonotype was detected only a few times. The chain uses TRBV12-3 or TRBV12-4 and TRBJ1-4; possibly TRBD1 for D (5 bases). The CDR3 length is 15 residues. Trimming took off 2 bases at V and 4 bases at J, with 11 bases between the two ends. The CDR3 loop is CASSLIGHFNEKLFF. The CDR3 DNA is TGTGCCAGCAGTTTAATCGGACACTTTAATGAAAAACTGTTTTTT.

This clonotype occurred a few times. V is TRBV12-3 or TRBV12-4 and J is TRBJ1-2; D is unresolved. Trimming removed 2 bases at V and 5 bases at J, with 6 bases between. This CDR3 comprises 12 residues. CDR3 sequence reads: CASSLLPYGYTF. For the CDR3, the DNA is TGTGCCAGCAGTTTATTGCCGTATGGCTACACCTTC.

This clonotype was seen repeatedly, ten times or more. V usage is TRBV12-3 or TRBV12-4 and J usage is TRBJ2-3; 8 positions agree with TRBD1. J lost 5 bases, V lost 5 bases, and 9 bases had no gene match. The CDR3 contains 15 residues. In DNA, the CDR3 is TGTGCCAGCAGTGCATCAGGGGGCGCGGGAGATACGCAGTATTTT. This sequence encodes CASSASGGAGDTQYF.

The chain employs TRBV12-3 or TRBV12-4 and TRBJ1-1; no firm D call. The V and J ends lost 6 bases and 4 bases respectively, with 15 bases between them. The CDR3 consists of 14 residues. The CDR3 is CASSHPPDGTEAFF. The CDR3 DNA is TGTGCCAGCAGCCACCCCCCAGATGGCACTGAAGCTTTCTTT.

This clonotype was seen many times. The chain couples TRBV7-8 to TRBJ1-2, with 12 bases identical to TRBD1. In germline, CDR1 is SGHVS, CDR2 FQNEAQ. The CDR3 runs to 17 residues. V lost 0 bases to trimming and J lost 7 bases; unmatched junction nucleotides: 9. The CDR3: CASSLAAEGQGAVGYTF. The DNA for the CDR3 is TGTGCCAGCAGCTTAGCTGCCGAGGGACAGGGGGCTGTTGGCTACACCTTC.

This clonotype has ten or more counts. The rearrangement links TRBV19 to TRBJ2-4, with 7 bases aligning to TRBD2. Germline V gene sequence: CDR1 LNHDA, CDR2 SQIVND (reference sequence). V trimming: 6 bases; J trimming: 6 bases; junction bases outside the gene matches: 11. The CDR3 spans 15 residues. The CDR3 DNA reads as TGTGCCAGTAGAACCATGGGGGGGAGTGGAAACATTCAGTACTTC. Translating gives CASRTMGGSGNIQYF.

Written as DNA, the CDR3 is TGTGCCAGCAGCGGGGACGACAGCGAGCAGTACTTC. Its translation is CASSGDDSEQYF. The gene calls are TRBV7-9 and TRBJ2-7; D is possibly TRBD1 or TRBD2 (5 bases each). Germline CDR1 and CDR2: SEHNR and FQNEAQ (reference sequence). This CDR3 is 12 amino acids long. The V end was cut by 5 bases, the J end by 6 bases, with 11 bases between.

The chain joins TRBV12-3 or TRBV12-4 to TRBJ1-1; D is perhaps TRBD1 (6 bases). The CDR3 covers 14 residues. The V end lost 2 bases, the J end lost 6 bases, and 13 bases lay between the germline ends. The CDR3 loop is CASSLSQGKSEAFF. The DNA of the CDR3 is TGTGCCAGCAGTTTATCTCAGGGGAAATCTGAAGCTTTCTTT.

V gene TRBV27 combines with J gene TRBJ2-3, with D possibly TRBD1 on 5 matching bases. CDR1 and CDR2 (germline): MNHEY, SMNVEV (reference sequence). The CDR3 sequence is 15 residues long. Trimming removed 1 base from V and 2 bases from J, with 10 bases in between. The CDR3: CASSLWTPVTDTQYF. In DNA form, the CDR3 reads TGTGCCAGCAGTTTATGGACACCCGTCACAGATACGCAGTATTTT.

There are a few counts of this clonotype. The V gene is TRBV9, the J gene TRBJ2-5; 12 bases agree with TRBD2. Germline loops: CDR1 SGDLS, CDR2 YYNGEE. This CDR3 has 17 amino acids. V gave up 3 bases and J gave up 1 base; unmatched junction bases: 7. CDR3: CASSGPGLAGLQETQYF. CDR3 bases: TGTGCCAGCAGCGGGCCGGGACTAGCGGGCCTCCAAGAGACCCAGTACTTC.